These T cell receptor beta chains were read from a single sample in a study of PD-L1 blockade in urothelial cancer. Generated by immunoSEQ multiplex PCR, the TCRdb table keeps only in-frame clones and is missing some. The sample consists of about 2,500 clones, 37% of them appearing once. This sample comprised tumor tissue, obtained before atezolizumab (anti-PD-L1) treatment. The receptors stem from a man aged 60 to 75 with urothelial cancer. The CDR3 runs from the conserved cysteine through the conserved F or W. Each record gives: D gene, V gene, J gene, CDR3 length, clone size, CDR3 DNA, CDR3 protein. D genes are given only for firm matches. Clone size is not always given. Where it is, it says once, few, many or a class for expanded clones.

d_gene: .
v_gene: TRBV28
j_gene: TRBJ2-7
len: 15
abundance: few
CDR3nt: TGTGCCAGCAGTTATGGTGCCAGCAGCTCCTACGAGCAGTACTTC
CDR3aa: CASSYGASSSYEQYF

d_gene: .
v_gene: TRBV6-1
j_gene: TRBJ2-3
len: 14
abundance: .
CDR3nt: TGTGCCAGCAGTGAAGCGCAAGGAGGAGATACGCAGTATTTT
CDR3aa: CASSEAQGGDTQYF

d_gene: .
v_gene: TRBV6-8
j_gene: TRBJ1-1
len: 14
abundance: few
CDR3nt: TGTGCCAGCAGTTACGCTACAGGGAGCACTGAAGCTTTCTTT
CDR3aa: CASSYATGSTEAFF

d_gene: TRBD1
v_gene: TRBV18
j_gene: TRBJ1-1
len: 12
abundance: .
CDR3nt: TGTGCCAGCTCACCCGGACAGGATAGGGCTTTCTTT
CDR3aa: CASSPGQDRAFF

d_gene: TRBD1
v_gene: TRBV28
j_gene: TRBJ1-5
len: 14
abundance: once
CDR3nt: TGTGCCAGCAGTTCAGACAGGGGTAATCAGCCCCAGCATTTT
CDR3aa: CASSSDRGNQPQHF

d_gene: .
v_gene: TRBV14
j_gene: TRBJ1-1
len: 14
abundance: .
CDR3nt: TGTGCCAGCAGCCAGAATGCCGTGAACACTGAAGCTTTCTTT
CDR3aa: CASSQNAVNTEAFF

d_gene: .
v_gene: TRBV28
j_gene: TRBJ1-1
len: 14
abundance: .
CDR3nt: TGTGCCAGCAGTATCTCAACAGGAAACACTGAAACTTTCTTT
CDR3aa: CASSISTGNTETFF

d_gene: .
v_gene: TRBV19
j_gene: TRBJ1-2
len: 12
abundance: few
CDR3nt: TGTGCCAGTAGTATAGAAAGGAGTGGCTACACCTTC
CDR3aa: CASSIERSGYTF

d_gene: .
v_gene: TRBV4-1
j_gene: TRBJ1-3
len: 15
abundance: .
CDR3nt: TGCGCCAGCAGCCAATTTGAGACACCCGGAAACACCATATATTTT
CDR3aa: CASSQFETPGNTIYF

d_gene: TRBD1
v_gene: TRBV19
j_gene: TRBJ1-6
len: 13
abundance: .
CDR3nt: TGTGCCAGCCAGGGGGCGGGTGGCTCACCCCTCCACTTT
CDR3aa: CASQGAGGSPLHF

d_gene: TRBD1
v_gene: TRBV5-1
j_gene: TRBJ2-7
len: 16
abundance: .
CDR3nt: TGCGCCAGCAGCTTATCTCCGGGACAGGGGGCAGATGAGCAGTACTTC
CDR3aa: CASSLSPGQGADEQYF

d_gene: TRBD1
v_gene: TRBV28
j_gene: TRBJ1-4
len: 16
abundance: .
CDR3nt: TGTGCCAGCAGTTTTCCGACAGGGGTCGCGAATGAAAAACTGTTTTTT
CDR3aa: CASSFPTGVANEKLFF

d_gene: .
v_gene: TRBV6-7
j_gene: TRBJ2-1
len: 13
abundance: .
CDR3nt: TGTGCCAGCAGTGAAGACGAAGACAATGAGCAGTTCTTC
CDR3aa: CASSEDEDNEQFF

d_gene: .
v_gene: TRBV14
j_gene: TRBJ1-2
len: 18
abundance: .
CDR3nt: TGTGCCAGCAGCCAACTCTTTGGCGAGACAGGATTTAACTATGGCTACACCTTC
CDR3aa: CASSQLFGETGFNYGYTF

d_gene: .
v_gene: TRBV6-8
j_gene: TRBJ2-7
len: 12
abundance: few
CDR3nt: TGTGCCAGCAGTTACGGGGGGTCCGAGCAGTACTTC
CDR3aa: CASSYGGSEQYF

d_gene: .
v_gene: TRBV19
j_gene: TRBJ1-2
len: 11
abundance: .
CDR3nt: TGTGCCAGTAGTATCGGGGATGGCTACACCTTC
CDR3aa: CASSIGDGYTF

d_gene: TRBD1
v_gene: TRBV11-3
j_gene: TRBJ2-7
len: 16
abundance: many
CDR3nt: TGTGCCAGCAGTTCCGAGACGAGAGGGGGCCTCGACGAGCAGTACTTC
CDR3aa: CASSSETRGGLDEQYF

d_gene: TRBD1
v_gene: TRBV11-3
j_gene: TRBJ2-3
len: 15
abundance: .
CDR3nt: TGTGCCAGCAGTTTGACAGGGACCGAGGCAGATACGCAGTATTTT
CDR3aa: CASSLTGTEADTQYF

d_gene: .
v_gene: TRBV11-3
j_gene: TRBJ2-7
len: 14
abundance: few
CDR3nt: TGTGCCAGCAGCCCATTGGAGGCCTCCTACGAGCAGTACTTC
CDR3aa: CASSPLEASYEQYF

d_gene: TRBD1
v_gene: TRBV9
j_gene: TRBJ1-1
len: 15
abundance: medium-sized
CDR3nt: TGTGCCAGCAGTGAAGACAGGGGGCGAGGCACTGAAGCTTTCTTT
CDR3aa: CASSEDRGRGTEAFF

d_gene: .
v_gene: TRBV6-8
j_gene: TRBJ1-5
len: 12
abundance: few
CDR3nt: TGTGCCAGCAGCTCAGGGGACCGGCCCCAGCATTTT
CDR3aa: CASSSGDRPQHF

d_gene: .
v_gene: TRBV28
j_gene: TRBJ2-2
len: 19
abundance: once
CDR3nt: TGTGCCAGCAGTCTTACCCATCCGGTTAACCGGAACCTGGGCGGGGAGCTGTTTTTT
CDR3aa: CASSLTHPVNRNLGGELFF

d_gene: .
v_gene: TRBV6-8
j_gene: TRBJ1-5
len: 13
abundance: few
CDR3nt: TGTGCCAGCAGTTACCGAGGGGATCAGCCCCAGCATTTT
CDR3aa: CASSYRGDQPQHF

d_gene: .
v_gene: TRBV11-3
j_gene: TRBJ2-2
len: 15
abundance: few
CDR3nt: TGTGCCAGCAGCCCTCCCTCGGCACTCACCGGGGAGTTGTTTTTT
CDR3aa: CASSPPSALTGELFF

d_gene: .
v_gene: TRBV19
j_gene: TRBJ1-1
len: 17
abundance: .
CDR3nt: TGTGCCAGTAGTATAGGGCCACCTGATGGACGGAACACTGAAGCTTTCTTT
CDR3aa: CASSIGPPDGRNTEAFF

d_gene: TRBD1
v_gene: TRBV29-1
j_gene: TRBJ2-7
len: 13
abundance: .
CDR3nt: TGCAGCGTTGAAGGGACAGGGGACTACGAGCAGTACTTC
CDR3aa: CSVEGTGDYEQYF

d_gene: TRBD1
v_gene: TRBV6-7
j_gene: TRBJ1-5
len: 18
abundance: few
CDR3nt: TGTGCCAGCAGTTCCACAGGGGGGCGATATATGGGCAATCAGCCCCAGCATTTT
CDR3aa: CASSSTGGRYMGNQPQHF

d_gene: .
v_gene: TRBV12-5
j_gene: TRBJ2-2
len: 15
abundance: .
CDR3nt: TGTGCTAGTGGTTTCGGGACGGGGGGCTCCGGGGAGCTGTTTTTT
CDR3aa: CASGFGTGGSGELFF

d_gene: .
v_gene: TRBV28
j_gene: TRBJ1-2
len: 15
abundance: few
CDR3nt: TGTGCCAGCAGCAGTCCCGCGAGGACGAACTATGGCTACACCTTC
CDR3aa: CASSSPARTNYGYTF

d_gene: .
v_gene: TRBV30
j_gene: TRBJ1-1
len: 14
abundance: .
CDR3nt: TGTGCCTGGAGTGTATTACCCATGAACACTGAAGCTTTCTTT
CDR3aa: CAWSVLPMNTEAFF

d_gene: .
v_gene: TRBV4-1
j_gene: TRBJ2-5
len: 14
abundance: few
CDR3nt: TGCGCCAGCAGCCAAGCGGCCATATCCGGGACCCAGTACTTC
CDR3aa: CASSQAAISGTQYF

d_gene: TRBD1
v_gene: TRBV15
j_gene: TRBJ2-4
len: 18
abundance: .
CDR3nt: TGTGCCACCAGCAGAGATTTGGGGGGACAGGGGACCAAAAACATTCAGTACTTC
CDR3aa: CATSRDLGGQGTKNIQYF

d_gene: TRBD1
v_gene: TRBV6-8
j_gene: TRBJ2-2
len: 16
abundance: .
CDR3nt: TGTGCCAGCAGTTCGAGAGTGACAGGGGCCCCCGGGGAGCTGTTTTTT
CDR3aa: CASSSRVTGAPGELFF

d_gene: .
v_gene: TRBV27
j_gene: TRBJ2-2
len: 16
abundance: few
CDR3nt: TGTGCCAGCAGTCCGTTAGGGGGTTCGGACACCGGGGAGCTGTTTTTT
CDR3aa: CASSPLGGSDTGELFF

d_gene: .
v_gene: TRBV28
j_gene: TRBJ1-6
len: 15
abundance: once
CDR3nt: TGTGCCAGCAGTCCCAGGTTAGGGTCAGATTCACCCCTCCACTTT
CDR3aa: CASSPRLGSDSPLHF

d_gene: .
v_gene: TRBV11-3
j_gene: TRBJ2-7
len: 15
abundance: .
CDR3nt: TGTGCCAGCAGCCGAGACAGAACAACATCCTACGAGCAGTACTTC
CDR3aa: CASSRDRTTSYEQYF

d_gene: .
v_gene: TRBV29-1
j_gene: TRBJ1-2
len: 12
abundance: few
CDR3nt: TGCAGCGTTAAGGGAGGGGACTATGGCTACACCTTC
CDR3aa: CSVKGGDYGYTF

d_gene: .
v_gene: TRBV6-8
j_gene: TRBJ2-5
len: 12
abundance: few
CDR3nt: TGTGCCAGCAGACCTTACGAAGGGACCCAGTACTTC
CDR3aa: CASRPYEGTQYF

d_gene: .
v_gene: TRBV1
j_gene: TRBJ1-5
len: 14
abundance: few
CDR3nt: TGCGCCAGCAGCCAAGATAACAGGGTTCAGCCCCAGCATTTT
CDR3aa: CASSQDNRVQPQHF

d_gene: .
v_gene: TRBV10-3
j_gene: TRBJ1-2
len: 12
abundance: .
CDR3nt: TGTGCCAGCGTCTCTCAGGGCGGTGGCTACACCTTC
CDR3aa: CASVSQGGGYTF

d_gene: TRBD1
v_gene: TRBV6-4
j_gene: TRBJ1-5
len: 15
abundance: few
CDR3nt: TGTGCCAGCAGGCCCACAGGGGTGGGCAATCAGCCCCAGCATTTT
CDR3aa: CASRPTGVGNQPQHF

d_gene: TRBD2
v_gene: TRBV11-3
j_gene: TRBJ2-3
len: 16
abundance: medium-sized
CDR3nt: TGTGCCAGCACCCCACAAGTCGGGGGGAGGACAGATACGCAGTATTTT
CDR3aa: CASTPQVGGRTDTQYF

d_gene: TRBD1
v_gene: TRBV6-8
j_gene: TRBJ2-7
len: 15
abundance: few
CDR3nt: TGTGCCAGCAGTTACATACAGGGGACCTCCTACGAGCAGTACTTC
CDR3aa: CASSYIQGTSYEQYF

d_gene: TRBD1
v_gene: TRBV6-7
j_gene: TRBJ1-2
len: 14
abundance: .
CDR3nt: TGTGCCAGCAGGGAAGGGACAGGGGTCCAAGGCTACACCTTC
CDR3aa: CASREGTGVQGYTF

d_gene: .
v_gene: TRBV6-1
j_gene: TRBJ2-5
len: 18
abundance: few
CDR3nt: TGTGCCAGCAGTGAAGCGCGAGGGGGTTCCCCCCAAGGAGAGACCCAGTACTTC
CDR3aa: CASSEARGGSPQGETQYF

d_gene: .
v_gene: TRBV2
j_gene: TRBJ2-7
len: 12
abundance: few
CDR3nt: TGTGCCAGCAGCCGCCTGCGCTACGAGCAGTACTTC
CDR3aa: CASSRLRYEQYF

d_gene: .
v_gene: TRBV30
j_gene: TRBJ1-2
len: 11
abundance: once
CDR3nt: TGTGCCTGGAGTATAATTTCAGGCTACACCTTC
CDR3aa: CAWSIISGYTF

d_gene: TRBD1
v_gene: TRBV6-8
j_gene: TRBJ2-7
len: 12
abundance: large
CDR3nt: TGTGCCAGCAGTGACAGGGATTACGAGCAGTACTTC
CDR3aa: CASSDRDYEQYF

d_gene: TRBD1
v_gene: TRBV11-3
j_gene: TRBJ2-7
len: 14
abundance: few
CDR3nt: TGTGCCAGCAGCCAAAGCCCCACAGGGGCCGAGCAGTACTTC
CDR3aa: CASSQSPTGAEQYF

d_gene: .
v_gene: TRBV1
j_gene: TRBJ1-2
len: 15
abundance: few
CDR3nt: TGCGCCAGCAGCAAACCTACACAGGATAACTATGGCTACACCTTC
CDR3aa: CASSKPTQDNYGYTF

d_gene: .
v_gene: TRBV11-3
j_gene: TRBJ2-1
len: 15
abundance: few
CDR3nt: TGTGCCAGCGCAAGAGCAGGTATCCGTTTTGGTGAGCAGTTCTTC
CDR3aa: CASARAGIRFGEQFF

d_gene: .
v_gene: TRBV4-1
j_gene: TRBJ2-7
len: 15
abundance: .
CDR3nt: TGCGCCAGCAGCCACCTACCGGTTACCAACTACGAGCAGTACTTC
CDR3aa: CASSHLPVTNYEQYF

d_gene: .
v_gene: TRBV19
j_gene: TRBJ2-2
len: 15
abundance: .
CDR3nt: TGTGCCAGTACCAACACAGGGGAGGAGGCCGGGGAGCTGTTTTTT
CDR3aa: CASTNTGEEAGELFF

d_gene: .
v_gene: TRBV11-3
j_gene: TRBJ1-6
len: 15
abundance: .
CDR3nt: TGTGCCAGCAGCCAGGACGGCTCCTATAATTCACCCCTCCACTTT
CDR3aa: CASSQDGSYNSPLHF

d_gene: .
v_gene: TRBV11-3
j_gene: TRBJ2-3
len: 15
abundance: medium-sized
CDR3nt: TGTGCCAGCAGCTCCCCTCCCGACGGGGCAGATACGCAGTATTTT
CDR3aa: CASSSPPDGADTQYF

d_gene: TRBD1
v_gene: TRBV6-8
j_gene: TRBJ1-2
len: 16
abundance: .
CDR3nt: TGTGTCAGCAGTTACTCTCTCGGACAGGGGGCTAGCGGCTACACCTTC
CDR3aa: CVSSYSLGQGASGYTF

d_gene: .
v_gene: TRBV1
j_gene: TRBJ2-2
len: 17
abundance: .
CDR3nt: TGCGCCAGCAGCCAAGTTAGGGCAGGGGTTAGCACCGGGGAGCTGTTTTTT
CDR3aa: CASSQVRAGVSTGELFF

d_gene: TRBD1
v_gene: TRBV30
j_gene: TRBJ2-2
len: 14
abundance: .
CDR3nt: TGTGCCTGGAGCTCCGGGACAGATATCGGGGAGCTGTTTTTT
CDR3aa: CAWSSGTDIGELFF

d_gene: .
v_gene: TRBV6-8
j_gene: TRBJ1-2
len: 15
abundance: few
CDR3nt: TGTGCCAGCAGTGACCTCCGGGCCGGTAACTATGGCTACACCTTC
CDR3aa: CASSDLRAGNYGYTF